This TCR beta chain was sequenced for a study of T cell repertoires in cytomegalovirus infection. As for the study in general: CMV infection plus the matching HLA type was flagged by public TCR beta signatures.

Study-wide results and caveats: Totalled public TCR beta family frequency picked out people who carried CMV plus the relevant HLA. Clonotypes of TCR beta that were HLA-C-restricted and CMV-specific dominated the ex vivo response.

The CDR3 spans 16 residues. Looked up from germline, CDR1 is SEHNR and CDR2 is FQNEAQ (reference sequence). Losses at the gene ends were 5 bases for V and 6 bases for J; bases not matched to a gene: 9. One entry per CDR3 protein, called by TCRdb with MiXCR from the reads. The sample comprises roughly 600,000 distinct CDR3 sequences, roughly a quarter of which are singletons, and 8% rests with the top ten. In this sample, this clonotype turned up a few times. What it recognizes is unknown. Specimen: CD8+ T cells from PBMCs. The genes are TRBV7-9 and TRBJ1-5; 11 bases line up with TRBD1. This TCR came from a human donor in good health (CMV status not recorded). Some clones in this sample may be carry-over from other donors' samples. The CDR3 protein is CASSAADRGRGQPQHF. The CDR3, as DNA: TGTGCCAGCAGCGCGGCGGACAGGGGGCGCGGTCAGCCCCAGCATTTT.